The 26 T cell receptor beta chains given below trace back to one sample, sequenced in a study of blood T cell repertoires in COVID-19. TCRdb's copy holds only in-frame clones and misses some; the assay was immunoSEQ multiplex PCR. The sample lists under 500,000 clones; about 89% were seen once. The sample comprised peripheral blood. The origin of the receptors is a young woman with acute or convalescent COVID-19.

The chain carries TRBV3-1 (or the pseudogene TRBV3-2) and TRBJ2-7; a possible D gene is TRBD2 (7 bases). The ends were cut back, 5 bases at V and 5 bases at J, with 10 bases in the middle. From germline, CDR1 is LGHDT and CDR2 YNNKEL (reference sequence). The CDR3 is 12 residues long. The CDR3 region is CASSEGGNEQYF. The CDR3, as DNA: TGTGCCAGCAGCGAGGGGGGGAACGAGCAGTACTTC.

The rearrangement links TRBV15 to TRBJ1-5, with D uncertain. The V and J ends lost 5 bases and 5 bases respectively, with 16 bases between them. The germline V gene encodes CDR1 LNHNV and CDR2 YYDKDF (reference sequence). The CDR3 is 15 amino acids. CDR3 sequence: CATSYTWEPDQPQHF. DNA of the CDR3: TGTGCCACCAGCTATACATGGGAGCCCGATCAGCCCCAGCATTTT.

J is TRBJ2-1 and V is TRBV19, with D possibly being TRBD2 (7 bases). The CDR3 is made up of 15 amino acids. V lost 6 bases to trimming and J lost 5 bases, with 17 bases between them. Germline V lookup: CDR1 LNHDA, CDR2 SQIVND (reference sequence). The CDR3 region has the DNA TGTGCCAGTAGGTCGGTGGGGGGGCTCCACAATGAGCAGTTCTTC. Protein: CASRSVGGLHNEQFF. The complete variable domain, with remaining parts taken from reference TRBV19 and TRBJ2-1, reads DGGITQSPKYLFRKEGQNVTLSCEQNLNHDAMYWYRQDPGQGLRLIYYSQIVNDFQKGDIAEGYSVSREKKESFPLTVTSAQKNPTAFYLCASRSVGGLHNEQFFGPGTRLTVL.

V gene TRBV3-1 (or the pseudogene TRBV3-2) combines with J gene TRBJ2-1; 10 bases map to TRBD1. After removal of 0 bases from V and 6 bases from J, the junction contained 8 bases not matched to a gene. The CDR3 runs 17 residues. Germline V gene sequence: CDR1 LGHDT, CDR2 YNNKEL (reference sequence). CDR3 DNA sequence: TGTGCCAGCAGCCAAGAATTGTTCCGGACAGGGGGCAATGAGCAGTTCTTC. It is translated as CASSQELFRTGGNEQFF.

The CDR3 is CASSSGRQVLDGYTF. The CDR3 bases are TGTGCCAGCAGCTCCGGCCGACAGGTCCTCGATGGCTACACCTTC. V gene TRBV11-1 combines with J gene TRBJ1-2; D might be TRBD1 (6 bases). Trimming pared 4 bases from V and 6 bases from J, leaving 18 bases between. Germline V gene sequence: CDR1 SGHAT, CDR2 FQDESV (reference sequence). The length of the CDR3 is 15 residues.

This clone was recorded only once. The genes are TRBV4-2 and TRBJ1-2, with 8 positions matching TRBD1. The CDR3 spans 16 residues. The V and J ends lost 0 bases and 8 bases, in that order; junction bases with no gene match: 11. Germline-derived CDR1 and CDR2 are LGHNA and YNFKEQ. The CDR3 DNA sequence: TGTGCCAGCAGCCAAGATTGGGGGCAGGGGGCGCGAGGCTACACCTTC. Protein sequence: CASSQDWGQGARGYTF.

The CDR3 loop is CASGFKRSSSYNEQFF. The CDR3 nucleotides read TGTGCCAGCGGATTCAAGCGGAGTAGCTCCTACAATGAGCAGTTCTTC. This rearrangement joins TRBV2 to TRBJ2-1; D may be TRBD2 (5 bases). Germline V gene data show CDR1 as SNHLY and CDR2 as FYNNEI. Trimming left V 8 bases short and J 0 bases short, with 17 bases between. The CDR3 is made up of 16 amino acids. Full variable domain (missing parts from reference TRBV2 and TRBJ2-1): EPEVTQTPSHQVTQMGQEVILRCVPISNHLYFYWYRQILGQKVEFLVSFYNNEISEKSEIFDDQFSVERPDGSNFTLKIRSTKLEDSAMYFCASGFKRSSSYNEQFFGPGTRLTVL.

This chain connects TRBV28 to TRBJ1-4, with D possibly matching TRBD1 (5 bases). Germline lookup yields CDR1 MDHEN and CDR2 SYDVKM. The length of the CDR3 is 15 residues. Trimming removed 8 bases at V and 5 bases at J, with 18 bases between. The CDR3 protein is CASGDREELNEKLFF. The CDR3 DNA reads as TGTGCCAGCGGGGACCGGGAGGAATTAAATGAAAAACTGTTTTTT.

The chain couples TRBV4-2 to TRBJ2-7, with unresolved D. Trimming pared 0 bases from V and 5 bases from J, leaving 14 bases between. CDR1 is LGHNA and CDR2 is YNFKEQ in the germline V gene. The CDR3 has 15 amino acids. The chain's CDR3 is CASSQDNRVRDEQYF. Written as DNA, the CDR3 is TGTGCCAGCAGCCAAGATAACCGGGTTCGCGACGAGCAGTACTTC.

V usage is TRBV6-2 or TRBV6-3 and J usage is TRBJ2-3; D possibly corresponds to TRBD2 (5 bases). This CDR3 has 13 amino acids. Trimming removed 5 bases from V and 4 bases from J, with 10 bases in between. Germline CDR1 and CDR2: MNHEY and SVGEGT. This chain's CDR3 is CASSADSSDTQYF. CDR3 coding DNA: TGTGCCAGCAGTGCGGACTCATCAGATACGCAGTATTTT.

This clone was detected a few times. The chain links TRBV12-3 or TRBV12-4 to TRBJ1-2; D is possibly TRBD1 (6 bases). V gave up 8 bases and J gave up 3 bases, with 13 bases separating them. This CDR3 is 13 amino acids long. CDR3 nucleotide sequence: TGTGCCAGCGGGGAAGGACAGTACTATGGCTACACCTTC. It is translated as CASGEGQYYGYTF.

The rearrangement uses TRBV2 and TRBJ2-7, with D perhaps TRBD1 (6 bases). Looked up from germline, CDR1 is SNHLY and CDR2 is FYNNEI. Trimming left V 6 bases short and J 2 bases short, with 23 bases between. The CDR3 totals 17 residues. The DNA for the CDR3 is TGTGCCAGCAGGTCCCAACCAAACCAGGGGACAACCTACGAGCAGTACTTC. Translated, it gives CASRSQPNQGTTYEQYF.

This clone has only one observation. The chain combines TRBV2 with TRBJ1-1, with 7 nucleotides matching TRBD1. This CDR3 is built from 13 residues. CDR1 and CDR2 (germline): SNHLY, FYNNEI. Unmatched junction bases numbered 6, after V lost 6 bases and J lost 5 bases. CDR3 nucleotides: TGTGCCAGCAGCCCGACAGGGAGGACTGAAGCTTTCTTT. Translating gives CASSPTGRTEAFF.

This chain uses TRBV29-1 with TRBJ2-2; TRBD1 is a possible D gene (5 bases). The length of the CDR3 is 13 residues. The V gene's germline CDR1 is SQVTM and CDR2 ANQGSEA. V gave up 5 bases and J gave up 2 bases, with 9 bases separating them. CDR3 in DNA: TGCAGCGTTATACAGGCTAACACCGGGGAGCTGTTTTTT. Amino acids: CSVIQANTGELFF.

This chain connects TRBV5-1 to TRBJ2-1, with 11 bases fitting TRBD2. CDR3 size: 15 residues. The V gene's germline CDR1 is SGHRS and CDR2 YFSETQ. After removal of 4 bases from V and 7 bases from J, the junction contained 7 bases not matched to a gene. In DNA, the CDR3 is TGCGCCAGCAGCGAAGCACTAGCGGGGGTGAATGAGCAGTTCTTC. It translates to CASSEALAGVNEQFF.

In regard to this clone: In the same sample, other DNA sequences code for this CDR3. V is TRBV28 and J is TRBJ1-2; 7 nucleotides agree with TRBD1. With V trimmed by 3 bases and J by 4 bases, 5 bases remained unmatched. Germline assignment: CDR1 MDHEN and CDR2 SYDVKM. The CDR3 consists of 14 residues. CDR3 nucleotide sequence: TGTGCCAGCAGTTTCAAGGGGGCGGCCTATGGCTACACCTTC. Translated: CASSFKGAAYGYTF.

The rearrangement joins TRBV5-5 to TRBJ1-2; TRBD1 is a possible D gene (6 bases). The CDR3 length is 11 residues. The V end was cut by 4 bases, the J end by 9 bases, with 10 bases between. CDR1 and CDR2 from the germline V gene are SGHKS and YYEKEE (reference sequence). The CDR3 protein is CASSGDTRYTF. CDR3 DNA: TGTGCCAGCAGCGGGGACACTCGCTACACCTTC.

The gene calls are TRBV19 and TRBJ2-7, with a weak D call TRBD2 (5 bases). This CDR3 is 16 amino acids long. Germline assignment: CDR1 LNHDA and CDR2 SQIVND (reference sequence). The germline V and J ends were trimmed by 2 bases and 6 bases, with 20 bases remaining between them. The DNA for the CDR3 is TGTGCCAGTAGTATAAAGGGAGCGCTGAGGTCGGGCGAGCAGTACTTC. Its protein is CASSIKGALRSGEQYF.

The rearrangement links TRBV9 to TRBJ2-3; D is ambiguous. Germline V gene lookup returns CDR1 SGDLS and CDR2 YYNGEE. Trimming shortened V by 0 bases and J by 2 bases, and 7 bases separated the two germline ends. CDR3 length: 14 residues. The CDR3 bases are TGTGCCAGCAGCGTAGCTCAGAACACAGATACGCAGTATTTT. Protein: CASSVAQNTDTQYF. Variable domain in full (rest from reference TRBV9 and TRBJ2-3): DSGVTQTPKHLITATGQRVTLRCSPRSGDLSVYWYQQSLDQGLQFLIQYYNGEERAKGNILERFSAQQFPDLHSELNLSSLELGDSALYFCASSVAQNTDTQYFGPGTRLTVL.

This clone appeared once. The chain recombines TRBV9 with TRBJ2-3; 7 positions match TRBD1. Germline V gene data show CDR1 as SGDLS and CDR2 as YYNGEE. The CDR3 is 15 amino acids. With V trimmed by 4 bases and J by 6 bases, 11 bases remained unmatched. CDR3 DNA sequence: TGTGCCAGCAGCACCCAGACAGGGTCGTGGGATACGCAGTATTTT. It codes for CASSTQTGSWDTQYF.

The rearrangement uses TRBV11-2 and TRBJ2-2; possibly TRBD1 for D (7 bases). This CDR3 comprises 16 residues. Germline assignment: CDR1 SGHAT and CDR2 FQNNGV. Trimming removed 5 bases from V and 6 bases from J, with 19 bases in between. CDR3 in DNA: TGTGCCAGCAGCCCCAGGGGGGCAGGGTCCCCCGGGGAGCTGTTTTTT. Translating gives CASSPRGAGSPGELFF.

The genes are TRBV6-5 and TRBJ1-2; 7 bases agree with TRBD1. The CDR3 is 14 amino acids. Losses at the gene ends were 6 bases for V and 3 bases for J; bases not matched to a gene: 7. Germline loops: CDR1 MNHEY, CDR2 SVGAGI. DNA for the CDR3: TGTGCCAGCAGGGTAGGAGGGGGCGACTATGGCTACACCTTC. Its protein product is CASRVGGGDYGYTF.

As DNA, the CDR3 is TGCGCCAGCAGCCAAGATCAGGCCAGCAATCAGCCCCAGCATTTT. Translating it yields CASSQDQASNQPQHF. The V and J genes are TRBV4-1 and TRBJ1-5; unclear D gene. Deletions cut 0 bases from V and 1 base from J, with 7 bases between. CDR1 MGHRA and CDR2 YSYEKL come from the germline V gene. The CDR3 totals 15 residues.

The chain recombines TRBV5-1 with TRBJ2-7; 9 bases align to TRBD2. The V gene's germline CDR1 is SGHRS and CDR2 YFSETQ. The junction had 9 bases not matched to a gene; V was cut back by 2 bases and J by 6 bases. The CDR3 has 15 residues. CDR3 nucleotide sequence: TGCGCCAGCAGCTTCCGAACTCGCGGGGGGGGCGAGCAGTACTTC. Its protein is CASSFRTRGGGEQYF.

The chain employs TRBV3-1 (or the pseudogene TRBV3-2) and TRBJ2-3; D may be TRBD2 (7 bases). CDR3 size: 14 residues. Trimming pared 2 bases from V and 4 bases from J, leaving 10 bases between. Germline lookup yields CDR1 LGHDT and CDR2 YNNKEL (reference sequence). The CDR3 loop is CASSQRGAADTQYF. DNA for the CDR3: TGTGCCAGCAGCCAACGGGGGGCGGCAGATACGCAGTATTTT.

The chain uses TRBV28 and TRBJ1-4; 8 nucleotides align to TRBD1. CDR3 length equals 15 residues. Germline lookup yields CDR1 MDHEN and CDR2 SYDVKM. V shed 3 bases and J 8 bases; nucleotides not matched to a gene: 8. The chain's CDR3 is CASSFLDRVYEKLFF. CDR3 DNA sequence: TGTGCCAGCAGTTTCCTGGACAGGGTATACGAAAAACTGTTTTTT.